This T cell receptor beta chain came from a study of breast tumors, draining lymph nodes, adjacent tissues. Axillary draining lymph nodes of breast cancer patients supplied the node samples. This clonotype came up many times. Its specificity is not known. Broader study findings: That most tumor T cells come from lymph nodes remained unproven. Luminal-like breast cancer showed significantly greater tumor-nontumor repertoire similarity than basal-like breast cancer did.

TCRdb used MiXCR to reprocess the multiplex PCR reads, holding one entry per CDR3 protein. Among 270,000 or so distinct CDR3 sequences, 30% were seen once, and the ten largest hold 1.1%. This clonotype was sampled from a female donor with breast cancer. Some clones in this sample may be carry-over from other donors' samples. The sample comprised axillary lymph node tissue.

The CDR3 DNA reads TGCAGTGCCACGAGGCTTGCTGGTCGCGAGACCCAGTACTTC. Protein sequence: CSATRLAGRETQYF. The chain uses TRBV20-1 and TRBJ2-5; no clear D. There are 14 residues in the CDR3. With 6 bases removed from V and 5 bases from J, the gap between germline ends came to 19 bases. Per the germline V gene, CDR1 is DFQATT and CDR2 is SNEGSKA (reference sequence).